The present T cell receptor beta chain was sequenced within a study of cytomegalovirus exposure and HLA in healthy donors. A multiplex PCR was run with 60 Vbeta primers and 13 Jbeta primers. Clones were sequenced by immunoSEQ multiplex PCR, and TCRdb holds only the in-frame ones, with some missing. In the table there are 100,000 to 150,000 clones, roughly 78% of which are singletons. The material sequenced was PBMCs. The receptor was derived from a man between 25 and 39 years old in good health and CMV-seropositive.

CDR3 sequence (DNA): TGTGCCAGCAGGCAGGACAGGGAGGTAACTGAAGCTTTCTTT. Translating gives CASRQDREVTEAFF. The chain joins TRBV6-5 to TRBJ1-1, with 8 bases that match TRBD1. Per the germline V gene, CDR1 is MNHEY and CDR2 is SVGAGI. Trimming cost V 6 bases and J 5 bases; bases outside gene matches: 8. The CDR3 spans 14 residues.